This entry lists 14 T cell receptor beta chains sequenced from one sample in a study of blood T cell repertoires in COVID-19. Assay used: immunoSEQ multiplex PCR; TCRdb lists only in-frame clones, some missing. This table has about 280,000 clones, around 83% appearing once. The sample taken for sequencing was PBMCs or T cells enriched from blood (not recorded which). The receptors derive from a man in his forties or fifties who had been exposed to COVID-19.

This chain uses TRBV5-1 with TRBJ2-1; 8 positions agree with TRBD2. V trimming: 0 bases; J trimming: 1 base; junction bases outside the gene matches: 3. This CDR3 comprises 16 residues. CDR1 and CDR2 from the germline V gene are SGHRS and YFSETQ. CDR3 protein: CASSLEAGGSYNEQFF. CDR3 DNA: TGCGCCAGCAGCTTGGAGGCGGGAGGATCCTACAATGAGCAGTTCTTC.

This chain links TRBV14 with TRBJ2-6; D unresolved. This CDR3 has 17 amino acids. Trimming removed 0 bases from V and 4 bases from J, with 13 bases in between. Germline V lookup: CDR1 SGHDN, CDR2 FVKESK. The CDR3 DNA reads TGTGCCAGCAGCCAAGAAACTACCGCAGCAGGGGCCAACGTCCTGACTTTC. It is translated as CASSQETTAAGANVLTF.

Here the CDR3 DNA reads TGCAGCGTTATTTTTCGAGGGACCTACGAGCAGTACTTC. Amino acids: CSVIFRGTYEQYF. The chain links TRBV29-1 to TRBJ2-7, with a weak D call TRBD2 (5 bases). V gave up 5 bases and J gave up 2 bases, with 13 bases separating them. The V gene's germline CDR1 is SQVTM and CDR2 ANQGSEA. The CDR3 loop spans 13 amino acids.

V and J are TRBV5-6 and TRBJ1-3; D is possibly TRBD1 (5 bases). The CDR3 covers 14 residues. The V and J ends lost 6 bases and 0 bases respectively, with 10 bases between them. Germline lookup yields CDR1 SGHDT and CDR2 YYEEEE. CDR3 loop: CASTPGYSGNTIYF. CDR3 bases: TGTGCCAGCACCCCAGGGTACTCTGGAAACACCATATATTTT.

The V and J genes are TRBV5-5 and TRBJ2-1; TRBD2 matches 8 bases. This CDR3 is 15 amino acids long. Trimming took 2 bases from V and 7 from J; bases not matched to a gene: 8. Per the germline V gene, CDR1 is SGHKS and CDR2 is YYEKEE (reference sequence). CDR3 in amino acids: CASSFSGRAGNEQFF. The CDR3 region has the DNA TGTGCCAGCAGCTTCAGCGGGAGAGCGGGGAATGAGCAGTTCTTC.

This chain connects TRBV7-9 to TRBJ2-2; 9 positions match TRBD2. V lost 5 bases to trimming and J lost 3 bases; unmatched junction nucleotides: 7. CDR3 size: 16 residues. Germline loops: CDR1 SEHNR, CDR2 FQNEAQ (reference sequence). For the CDR3, the DNA is TGTGCCAGCAGCCCCGGGACTAGCTTGGACACCGGGGAGCTGTTTTTT. This codes for CASSPGTSLDTGELFF.

V usage is TRBV13 and J usage is TRBJ1-1; D call uncertain. This CDR3 spans 12 amino acids. V gave up 5 bases and J gave up 10 bases, with 14 bases separating them. Germline-derived CDR1 and CDR2 are PRHDT and FYEKMQ (reference sequence). CDR3 nucleotide sequence: TGTGCCAGCAGCGTTAGTAGGAGTGCAGCTTTCTTT. It translates to CASSVSRSAAFF.

J is TRBJ2-3 and V is TRBV30, with 8 bases that match TRBD2. CDR3 length equals 14 residues. In germline, CDR1 is GTSNPN, CDR2 SVGIG (reference sequence). J lost 3 bases, V lost 4 bases, and 6 bases had no gene match. The CDR3 spells CAWTRLALTDTQYF. The CDR3 DNA reads TGTGCCTGGACGCGACTAGCGCTGACAGATACGCAGTATTTT.

This CDR3 reads CSVEMTGITEAFF. The CDR3 nucleotides read TGCAGCGTTGAGATGACAGGGATCACTGAAGCTTTCTTT. This chain uses TRBV29-1 with TRBJ1-1, with TRBD1 matching 7 bases. The CDR3 runs 13 residues. After removal of 3 bases from V and 4 bases from J, the junction contained 5 bases not matched to a gene. Germline CDR1 and CDR2: SQVTM and ANQGSEA. Full variable domain (outside the CDR3, taken from reference TRBV29-1 and TRBJ1-1): SAVISQKPSRDICQRGTSLTIQCQVDSQVTMMFWYRQQPGQSLTLIATANQGSEATYESGFVIDKFPISRPNLTFSTLTVSNMSPEDSSIYLCSVEMTGITEAFFGQGTRLTVV.

CDR3 sequence: CASSVETGGEQFF. For the CDR3, the DNA is TGTGCCAGCAGCGTAGAAACAGGGGGAGAGCAGTTCTTC. V and J are TRBV9 and TRBJ2-1, with TRBD1 matching 8 bases. Germline V gene lookup returns CDR1 SGDLS and CDR2 YYNGEE. The CDR3 consists of 13 residues. J gave up 10 bases and V 0 bases, and 3 bases lay outside the gene matches.

This clone turned up a few times. The rearrangement links TRBV6-6 to TRBJ2-7, with TRBD2 matching 14 bases. The germline V gene has CDR1 MNHNY and CDR2 SVGAGI (reference sequence). Trimming at V came to 8 bases and at J to 13 bases, leaving 7 bases not matched to a gene. CDR3 length: 12 amino acids. In nucleotides, the CDR3 is TGTGCCAGCGGAAAGGGACTAGCGGGAGTTTACTTC. It yields the protein CASGKGLAGVYF.

V is TRBV12-3 or TRBV12-4 and J is TRBJ1-1, with a tentative D call TRBD1 (5 bases). CDR3 length: 13 amino acids. Between the trimmed V and J ends, which lost 7 bases and 5 bases, there was a span of 14 bases. The CDR3 coding sequence is TGTGCCAGCATCCAGGGTGGCTGGACTGAAGCTTTCTTT. This translates into CASIQGGWTEAFF.

The chain is built from TRBV3-1 (or the pseudogene TRBV3-2) and TRBJ2-2; weak D call: TRBD2 (6 bases). Germline values: CDR1 LGHDT, CDR2 YNNKEL (reference sequence). V was cut by 8 bases and J by 5 bases, with 12 bases left in between. This CDR3 contains 13 residues. This CDR3 reads CASRYGGTGELFF. The CDR3 region has the DNA TGTGCCAGCCGGTATGGGGGGACCGGGGAGCTGTTTTTT.

This clone was seen more than once but under ten times. The chain employs TRBV24-1 and TRBJ2-1; 8 bases agree with TRBD1. Trimming removed 4 bases from V and 4 bases from J; junction bases left unmatched: 8. The CDR3 has 16 residues. Germline V CDR1 and CDR2: KGHDR, SFDVKD. Here the CDR3 reads CATSDSGTGGYNEQFF. CDR3 DNA sequence: TGTGCCACCAGTGACTCCGGGACAGGCGGATACAATGAGCAGTTCTTC.